The 28 T cell receptor beta chains in this list originate from one sample, sequenced in a study of OX40 agonist ivuxolimab in advanced cancers. Assay used: immunoSEQ multiplex PCR; TCRdb lists only in-frame clones, some missing. The top ten hold approximately 0.79% of the sample, which has roughly 82,000 clones, 75% to 90% seen once. The sequencing here drew on CD4+ or CD8+ T cells sorted from blood, taken in a trial of the OX40 agonist ivuxolimab. The receptor set was obtained from an adult with an advanced solid tumor such as melanoma, head and neck, liver or kidney cancer.

The table lists this clone with a few counts. The rearrangement uses TRBV2 and TRBJ2-2, with D possibly being TRBD2 (6 bases). The CDR3 extends over 12 amino acids. With 8 bases removed from V and 7 bases from J, the gap between germline ends came to 11 bases. Germline V gene data show CDR1 as SNHLY and CDR2 as FYNNEI. CDR3 sequence reads: CASGGTIGELFF. As DNA, the CDR3 is TGTGCCAGCGGGGGGACGATCGGGGAGCTGTTTTTT.

Written as DNA, the CDR3 is TGTGCCAGCAGTGGGGACAGGGGACGCCAAGAGACCCAGTACTTC. It yields the protein CASSGDRGRQETQYF. The chain recombines TRBV2 with TRBJ2-5, with 10 bases that match TRBD1. Per the germline V gene, CDR1 is SNHLY and CDR2 is FYNNEI. With 4 bases clipped from V and 1 base from J, the junction kept 3 bases outside the gene matches. The CDR3 is 15 amino acids.

The chain is built from TRBV18 and TRBJ2-3; the D call may be TRBD1 or TRBD2 (5 bases each). The CDR3 runs to 18 residues. Germline V gene data show CDR1 as KGHSH and CDR2 as LQKENI. V was clipped by 4 bases and J by 6 bases, with 26 bases between them. CDR3 loop: CASSRAPLGSVWGDTQYF. DNA for the CDR3: TGTGCCAGCTCACGCGCACCCCTGGGTAGCGTGTGGGGGGATACGCAGTATTTT.

The chain links TRBV11-2 to TRBJ1-3, with a tentative D call TRBD1 (5 bases). Germline V lookup: CDR1 SGHAT, CDR2 FQNNGV. The CDR3 length is 18 residues. With 6 bases removed from V and 2 bases from J, the gap between germline ends came to 23 bases. The CDR3 DNA sequence: TGTGCCAGCAGGACCTTTGCTCCGGCGGGGCCGACTGGAAACACCATATATTTT. Its protein is CASRTFAPAGPTGNTIYF.

This sequence joins TRBV9 and TRBJ1-6; D remains ambiguous. V was cut by 2 bases and J by 7 bases, with 10 bases left in between. This CDR3 is built from 14 residues. CDR1 is SGDLS and CDR2 is YYNGEE in the germline V gene. As DNA, the CDR3 is TGTGCCAGCAGCGTTGCCAGTTTGAATTCACCCCTCCACTTT. This translates into CASSVASLNSPLHF.

The chain uses TRBV7-3 and TRBJ2-6; 9 bases align to TRBD1. With V trimmed by 5 bases and J by 0 bases, 2 bases remained unmatched. Germline V gene lookup returns CDR1 SGHTA and CDR2 FQGTGA. The CDR3 has 16 residues. The DNA for the CDR3 is TGTGCCAGCAGCAGGACAGGGGTCTCTGGGGCCAACGTCCTGACTTTC. Protein: CASSRTGVSGANVLTF.

The chain links TRBV19 to TRBJ1-5; no clear D. This CDR3 comprises 17 residues. Germline-derived CDR1 and CDR2 are LNHDA and SQIVND (reference sequence). The V end lost 4 bases, the J end lost 1 base, and 17 bases lay between the germline ends. CDR3 in amino acids: CASSNGKLSGSNQPQHF. CDR3 in DNA: TGTGCCAGTAGTAATGGGAAGCTGAGCGGGAGCAATCAGCCCCAGCATTTT.

The V and J genes are TRBV14 and TRBJ2-7; the D gene is possibly TRBD2 (6 bases). CDR1 is SGHDN and CDR2 is FVKESK in the germline V gene. The CDR3 is made up of 14 amino acids. V lost 2 bases, J lost 7 bases, and 15 bases lay in between. The CDR3 coding sequence is TGTGCCAGCAGCCAATTCGGAGGGCCCCTTGAGCAGTACTTC. It specifies CASSQFGGPLEQYF. The whole variable domain, filled in from reference TRBV14 and TRBJ2-7, reads EAGVTQFPSHSVIEKGQTVTLRCDPISGHDNLYWYRRVMGKEIKFLLHFVKESKQDESGMPNNRFLAERTGGTYSTLKVQPAELEDSGVYFCASSQFGGPLEQYFGPGTRLTVT.

The chain has TRBV7-9 and TRBJ1-6; D possibly corresponds to TRBD1 (6 bases). The CDR3 contains 15 residues. CDR1 and CDR2 from the germline V gene are SEHNR and FQNEAQ (reference sequence). V lost 8 bases and J 7 bases, leaving 18 bases between the germline ends. This CDR3 reads CASGDWTVGNSPLHF. CDR3 bases: TGTGCCAGCGGGGATTGGACAGTCGGCAATTCACCCCTCCACTTT. Full variable domain (rest looked up from reference TRBV7-9 and TRBJ1-6): DTGVSQNPRHKITKRGQNVTFRCDPISEHNRLYWYRQTLGQGPEFLTYFQNEAQLEKSRLLSDRFSAERPKGSFSTLEIQRTEQGDSAMYLCASGDWTVGNSPLHFGNGTRLTVT.

CDR3 DNA sequence: TGTGCCAGCAGCCAAGTCACCCTGGGGGGAGCTGAAGCTTTCTTT. This sequence encodes CASSQVTLGGAEAFF. This rearrangement joins TRBV14 to TRBJ1-1; D perhaps matches TRBD1 (5 bases). The CDR3 length is 15 residues. Germline CDR1 and CDR2: SGHDN and FVKESK. V was cut by 1 base and J by 6 bases, with 15 bases left in between.

J is TRBJ1-2 and V is TRBV19; a weak D match, TRBD1 (6 bases). Trimming left V 7 bases short and J 0 bases short, with 12 bases between. The germline V gene has CDR1 LNHDA and CDR2 SQIVND (reference sequence). This CDR3 has 14 residues. The CDR3 sequence is CASNRGSANYGYTF. Here the CDR3 DNA reads TGTGCCAGTAATAGGGGGTCGGCTAACTATGGCTACACCTTC.

V and J are TRBV19 and TRBJ2-6; TRBD1 agrees at 8 bases. Germline V gives CDR1 LNHDA, CDR2 SQIVND (reference sequence). CDR3 length equals 18 residues. V gave up 5 bases and J gave up 4 bases; unmatched junction bases: 13. Here the CDR3 reads CASSSGQGVFTGANVLTF. The CDR3 coding sequence is TGTGCCAGTAGTTCCGGACAGGGCGTTTTCACCGGGGCCAACGTCCTGACTTTC.

This sequence joins TRBV10-2 and TRBJ1-1, with a weak D call TRBD1 (6 bases). The V gene's germline CDR1 is WSHSY and CDR2 SAAADI. The length of the CDR3 is 14 residues. Trimming took off 10 bases at V and 3 bases at J, with 18 bases between the two ends. The CDR3 bases are TGCGCCACCTCTCACCAGGGGTGGGACACTGAAGCTTTCTTT. Residues: CATSHQGWDTEAFF.

The V and J genes are TRBV12-5 and TRBJ2-7; D gene unclear. The CDR3 runs 13 residues. Per the germline V gene, CDR1 is LGHNT and CDR2 is FRNRAP. The V end lost 0 bases, the J end lost 6 bases, and 9 bases lay between the germline ends. DNA of the CDR3: TGTGCTAGTGGTTTGGTACTTGGGTCCGAGCAGTACTTC. Its protein is CASGLVLGSEQYF.

The gene calls are TRBV7-9 and TRBJ2-6; either TRBD1 or TRBD2 may supply D (5 bases each). Deletions cut 5 bases from V and 4 bases from J, with 12 bases between. The CDR3 runs 15 residues. Germline loops: CDR1 SEHNR, CDR2 FQNEAQ (reference sequence). The CDR3 DNA sequence: TGTGCCAGCAGCCAGAGGGGTGCCGGGGCCAACGTCCTGACTTTC. Amino acids: CASSQRGAGANVLTF.

This clone was detected only once. The chain couples TRBV10-3 to TRBJ1-3; 11 nucleotides line up with TRBD1. The V gene end was trimmed by 6 bases and the J gene end by 2 bases; junction bases not matched to a gene: 0. Germline V gene lookup returns CDR1 ENHRY and CDR2 SYGVKD. The CDR3 length is 14 residues. CDR3 nucleotides: TGTGCCATCAGGGACAGGGGGCCTGGAAACACCATATATTTT. Translated, it gives CAIRDRGPGNTIYF.

This clone occurred once. V gene TRBV5-8 combines with J gene TRBJ1-6; unclear D gene. Germline CDR1 is SGHTS and CDR2 is YDEGEE. V shed 3 bases and J shed 0 bases, with 4 bases lying between them. This CDR3 comprises 14 residues. The CDR3: CASSSTSYNSPLHF. The CDR3 DNA reads TGTGCCAGCAGCTCCACCTCCTATAATTCACCCCTCCACTTT.

The chain couples TRBV30 to TRBJ2-5; 7 bases match TRBD2. V lost 0 bases to trimming and J lost 5 bases; unmatched junction nucleotides: 15. Germline loops: CDR1 GTSNPN, CDR2 SVGIG (reference sequence). The CDR3 spans 17 residues. CDR3 nucleotides: TGTGCCTGGAGTGTACCCTGGCGGGGGATGGGTCGGGAGACCCAGTACTTC. It specifies CAWSVPWRGMGRETQYF.

V and J are TRBV6-1 and TRBJ1-6; unclear D gene. Trimming took 6 bases from V and 14 from J, leaving 11 bases between them. This CDR3 spans 11 amino acids. In germline, CDR1 is MNHNS, CDR2 SASEGT. CDR3 sequence: CASSEDAALHF. For the CDR3, the DNA is TGTGCCAGCAGCGAGGATGCGGCCCTCCACTTT.

The chain uses TRBV29-1 and TRBJ1-2, with D perhaps TRBD1 (6 bases). Germline V gives CDR1 SQVTM, CDR2 ANQGSEA. The CDR3 length is 13 residues. Trimming stripped 2 bases from V and 4 bases from J, with 11 bases between. The CDR3 loop reads CSVEREQGYGYTF. The CDR3 nucleotides are TGCAGCGTTGAAAGGGAACAGGGCTATGGCTACACCTTC.

This chain connects TRBV5-1 to TRBJ2-5; D is perhaps TRBD1 (6 bases). V lost 4 bases to trimming and J lost 4 bases, with 14 bases between them. The CDR3 loop spans 14 amino acids. CDR1 SGHRS and CDR2 YFSETQ come from the germline V gene. CDR3 protein: CASSPGVWVETQYF. The CDR3 DNA sequence: TGCGCCAGCAGCCCAGGGGTGTGGGTAGAGACCCAGTACTTC.

This sequence joins TRBV5-6 and TRBJ2-6; D unresolved. Looked up from germline, CDR1 is SGHDT and CDR2 is YYEEEE. The V and J ends lost 1 base and 4 bases respectively, with 3 bases between them. CDR3 length: 13 amino acids. This CDR3 reads CASSLRGANVLTF. DNA for the CDR3: TGTGCCAGCAGCTTGAGGGGGGCCAACGTCCTGACTTTC.

The V call is TRBV7-2, the J call TRBJ2-1; 7 nucleotides agree with TRBD2. The V segment lost 1 base and the J segment 4 bases; nucleotides outside the gene matches: 4. Per the germline V gene, CDR1 is SGHTA and CDR2 is FQGNSA. This CDR3 contains 15 residues. CDR3 residues: CASSLVGGGYNEQFF. The CDR3, as DNA: TGTGCCAGCAGCTTAGTAGGCGGGGGTTACAATGAGCAGTTCTTC.

This rearrangement joins TRBV7-3 to TRBJ2-5, with 15 nucleotides matching TRBD2. Losses at the gene ends were 5 bases for V and 2 bases for J; bases not matched to a gene: 9. The CDR3 totals 18 residues. Per the germline V gene, CDR1 is SGHTA and CDR2 is FQGTGA. Here the CDR3 DNA reads TGTGCCAGCAGCCCAGGACTAGCGGGGGGGCCCGGTCAAGAGACCCAGTACTTC. Protein product: CASSPGLAGGPGQETQYF.

This chain joins TRBV11-2 and TRBJ2-7, with no clear D. The CDR3 spans 15 residues. Trimming shortened V by 5 bases and J by 2 bases, and 16 bases separated the two germline ends. Germline V gives CDR1 SGHAT, CDR2 FQNNGV. The chain's CDR3 is CASSLTTGRTYEQYF. CDR3 coding DNA: TGTGCCAGCAGCCTTACCACCGGACGGACCTACGAGCAGTACTTC.

The DNA of the CDR3 is TGTGCCAGCAGCTTAGCGTCGCCAGGAACTAATTCACCCCTCCACTTT. It specifies CASSLASPGTNSPLHF. The chain combines TRBV7-2 with TRBJ1-6, with unresolved D. The CDR3 is 16 residues long. V lost 0 bases and J lost 6, with 12 bases in between. The germline V gene has CDR1 SGHTA and CDR2 FQGNSA.

This chain connects TRBV13 to TRBJ1-1, with TRBD1 identical over 9 bases. CDR3 length: 14 residues. The germline gives CDR1 PRHDT, CDR2 FYEKMQ (reference sequence). The V segment lost 6 bases and the J segment 0 bases; nucleotides outside the gene matches: 2. This CDR3 is CASRGTGMNTEAFF. DNA for the CDR3: TGTGCCAGCAGGGGGACAGGGATGAACACTGAAGCTTTCTTT.

The rearrangement uses TRBV7-6 and TRBJ1-3; D ambiguous. CDR1 and CDR2 from the germline V gene are SGHVS and FNYEAQ. V was pared by 6 bases and J by 1 base, with 1 base between. The CDR3 has 11 residues. CDR3 sequence reads: CASRSGNTIYF. CDR3 DNA sequence: TGTGCCAGCAGATCTGGAAACACCATATATTTT.